This T cell receptor (beta chain) was obtained from a study of response to subunit inactivated influenza vaccine. Study-wide results and caveats: A suggestion made by the authors is that each seasonal influenza vaccination recruits few new T cells.

Worth noting for this clonotype: Its target is not known.

V lost 3 bases, J lost 0 bases, and 9 bases stayed unmatched. Germline V gives CDR1 LGHNA, CDR2 YSLEER. The CDR3 is 18 amino acids. Each CDR3 protein is one row after TCRdb ran MiXCR on the RT-PCR reads. The table has around 790,000 distinct CDR3 sequences, 20% to 25% seen once. The input for sequencing was PBMCs from blood, taken 5 to 6 days after vaccination. The chain links TRBV4-3 to TRBJ2-1; 9 bases are a match to TRBD2. This TCR was recovered from a man aged 45-60 years who received an inactivated influenza vaccine. The CDR3 region is CASSQAPASGTSYNEQFF. The CDR3 DNA sequence: TGCGCCAGCAGCCAGGCCCCGGCTAGCGGGACCTCCTACAATGAGCAGTTCTTC.